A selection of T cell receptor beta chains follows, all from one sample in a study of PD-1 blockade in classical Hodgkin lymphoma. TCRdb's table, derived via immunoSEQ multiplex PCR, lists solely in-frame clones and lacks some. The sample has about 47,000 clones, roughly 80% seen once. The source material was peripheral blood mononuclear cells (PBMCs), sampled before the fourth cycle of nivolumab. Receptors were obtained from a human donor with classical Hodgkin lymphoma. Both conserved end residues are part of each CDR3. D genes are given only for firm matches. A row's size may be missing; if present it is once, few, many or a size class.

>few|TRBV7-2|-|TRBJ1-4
CASSLRPFTATNEKLFF
TGTGCCAGCAGCTTGCGGCCTTTTACTGCAACTAATGAAAAACTGTTTTTT
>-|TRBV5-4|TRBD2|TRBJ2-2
CASSPSGRGAGELFF
TGTGCCAGCAGTCCTAGCGGGAGAGGCGCCGGGGAGCTGTTTTTT
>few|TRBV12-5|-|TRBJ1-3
CASVPGLSFSGNTIYF
TGTGCTAGTGTTCCCGGTCTCTCCTTCTCTGGAAACACCATATATTTT
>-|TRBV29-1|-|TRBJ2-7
CSVGGSLQSYEQYF
TGCAGCGTTGGCGGCAGCCTACAATCCTACGAGCAGTACTTC
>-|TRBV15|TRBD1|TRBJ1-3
CATSRTGEAGNTIYF
TGTGCCACCAGCAGGACAGGGGAGGCTGGAAACACCATATATTTT
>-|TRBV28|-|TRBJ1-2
CASRQDDLNYGYTF
TGTGCCAGCCGGCAGGACGATCTTAACTATGGCTACACCTTC
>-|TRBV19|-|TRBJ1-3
CASSEGVSGNTIYF
TGTGCCAGTAGTGAGGGAGTCTCTGGAAACACCATATATTTT
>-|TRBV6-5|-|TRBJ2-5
CASSYVGQGGEETQYF
TGTGCCAGCAGTTACGTTGGGCAGGGGGGGGAGGAGACCCAGTACTTC
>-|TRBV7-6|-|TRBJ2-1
CASSALFLRPFF
TGTGCCAGCAGCGCCCTATTCTTACGCCCGTTCTTC
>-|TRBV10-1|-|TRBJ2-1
CASPLPTGINEQFF
TGCGCCAGCCCCCTCCCTACAGGGATCAATGAGCAGTTCTTC
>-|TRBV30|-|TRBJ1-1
CAWGLQGFEAFF
TGTGCCTGGGGACTACAGGGTTTTGAAGCTTTCTTT
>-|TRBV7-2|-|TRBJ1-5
CASSLASQNNQPQHF
TGTGCCAGCAGCTTAGCGTCCCAGAACAATCAGCCCCAGCATTTT
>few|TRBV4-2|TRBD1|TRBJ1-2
CASSQGQGVYGYTF
TGTGCCAGCAGCCAAGGACAGGGCGTCTATGGCTACACCTTC
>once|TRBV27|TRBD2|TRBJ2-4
CASSLSHWTSGTGNIQYF
TGTGCCAGCAGTTTATCCCACTGGACTAGCGGGACCGGAAACATTCAGTACTTC
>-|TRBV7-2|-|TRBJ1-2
CASREPGVPYGYTF
TGTGCCAGCAGGGAACCAGGGGTTCCCTATGGCTACACCTTC
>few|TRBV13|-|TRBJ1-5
CASSLKGGGNQPQHF
TGTGCCAGCAGCTTAAAGGGAGGTGGCAATCAGCCCCAGCATTTT
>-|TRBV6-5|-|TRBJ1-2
CASSYTGTLFNYGYTF
TGTGCCAGCAGTTACACCGGGACACTATTTAACTATGGCTACACCTTC
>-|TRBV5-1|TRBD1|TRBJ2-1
CASSPGTGVYNEQFF
TGCGCCAGCAGCCCCGGGACAGGGGTCTACAATGAGCAGTTCTTC
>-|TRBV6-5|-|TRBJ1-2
CASSYSIGQGYTF
TGTGCCAGCAGTTACTCGATTGGCCAAGGCTACACCTTC
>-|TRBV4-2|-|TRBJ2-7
CASSQEGPQVGTYEQYF
TGTGCCAGCAGCCAAGAAGGCCCACAGGTGGGCACCTACGAGCAGTACTTC
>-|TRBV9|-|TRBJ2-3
CASSVLLASADTQYF
TGTGCCAGCAGCGTACTCTTGGCTAGCGCAGATACGCAGTATTTT
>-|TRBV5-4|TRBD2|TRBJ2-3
CASSRWTSGVTDTQYF
TGTGCCAGCAGCCGTTGGACTAGCGGGGTCACAGATACGCAGTATTTT
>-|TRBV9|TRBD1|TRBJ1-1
CASSVSGQGADTEAFF
TGTGCCAGCAGCGTCTCGGGACAGGGGGCTGACACTGAAGCTTTCTTT
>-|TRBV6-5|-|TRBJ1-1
CASMLDVVNTEAFF
TGTGCCAGCATGCTCGATGTAGTGAACACTGAAGCTTTCTTT
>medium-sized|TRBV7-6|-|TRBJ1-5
CASSLGSDQPQHF
TGTGCCAGCAGCTTAGGGTCAGATCAGCCCCAGCATTTT
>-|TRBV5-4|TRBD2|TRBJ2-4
CASSKALAGVSKNIQYF
TGTGCCAGCAGCAAAGCACTAGCGGGAGTTTCCAAAAACATTCAGTACTTC
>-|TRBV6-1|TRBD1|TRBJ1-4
CASSADGTAKRGF
TGTGCCAGCAGTGCGGACGGGACAGCGAAAAGGGGTTTT
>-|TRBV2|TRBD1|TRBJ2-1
CATRGQGSSYNEQFF
TGTGCCACCCGGGGACAGGGGAGCTCCTACAATGAGCAGTTCTTC
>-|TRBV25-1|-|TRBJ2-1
CASSHGGGNEQFF
TGTGCCAGCAGTCACGGGGGCGGGAATGAGCAGTTCTTC
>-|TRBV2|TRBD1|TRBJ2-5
CASSDPRQGGLQETQYF
TGTGCCAGCAGCGACCCCCGACAGGGTGGCCTCCAAGAGACCCAGTACTTC
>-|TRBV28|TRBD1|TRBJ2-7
CASSLASAQGVYEQYF
TGTGCTAGCAGTTTAGCCTCGGCTCAGGGGGTCTACGAGCAGTACTTC
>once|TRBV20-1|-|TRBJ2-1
CSAPDYNEQFF
TGCAGTGCCCCGGACTACAATGAGCAGTTCTTC
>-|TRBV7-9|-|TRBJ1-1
CASSPQSTEAFF
TGTGCCAGCAGCCCCCAGAGCACTGAAGCTTTCTTT
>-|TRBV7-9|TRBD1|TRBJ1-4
CASSPGQGVQEKLFF
TGTGCCAGCAGCCCGGGACAGGGTGTTCAGGAAAAACTGTTTTTT
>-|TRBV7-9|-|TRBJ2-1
CASTQGVVSYNEQFF
TGTGCCAGCACCCAAGGTGTCGTCTCCTACAATGAGCAGTTCTTC
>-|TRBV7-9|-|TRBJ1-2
CASSLQGMGGYTF
TGTGCCAGCAGCTTACAGGGAATGGGTGGCTACACCTTC
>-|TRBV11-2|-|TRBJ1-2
CASSLSGGVTYGYTF
TGTGCCAGCAGCCTCTCCGGGGGGGTAACCTATGGCTACACCTTC
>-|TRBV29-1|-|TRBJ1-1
CSVDRDWNTEAFF
TGCAGCGTTGACAGGGACTGGAACACTGAAGCTTTCTTT
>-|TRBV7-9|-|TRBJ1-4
CASSLPTGSWVNEKLFF
TGTGCCAGCAGCTTACCTACAGGGAGTTGGGTAAATGAAAAACTGTTTTTT
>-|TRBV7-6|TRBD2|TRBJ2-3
CASSPSGDTQYF
TGTGCCAGCAGCCCTAGCGGAGATACGCAGTATTTT
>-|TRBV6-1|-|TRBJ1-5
CASSDLGRASNQPQHF
TGTGCCAGCAGTGATCTCGGGAGGGCGAGCAATCAGCCCCAGCATTTT
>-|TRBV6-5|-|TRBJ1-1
CASSYNRATNTEAFF
TGTGCCAGCAGTTACAATAGGGCCACCAACACTGAAGCTTTCTTT
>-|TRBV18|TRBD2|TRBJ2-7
CASSPNSGLDYEQYF
TGTGCCAGCTCACCAAATTCTGGACTAGACTACGAGCAGTACTTC
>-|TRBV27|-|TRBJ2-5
CASSLRSSQETQYF
TGTGCCAGCAGTTTACGGTCGTCACAAGAGACCCAGTACTTC
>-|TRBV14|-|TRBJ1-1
CASSREGTEAFF
TGTGCCAGCAGCCGGGAGGGTACTGAAGCTTTCTTT
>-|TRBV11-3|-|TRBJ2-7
CASSLGSQYEQYF
TGTGCCAGCAGCTTAGGATCCCAGTACGAGCAGTACTTC
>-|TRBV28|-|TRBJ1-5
CASRSTENQPQHF
TGTGCCAGCCGAAGTACAGAAAATCAGCCCCAGCATTTT
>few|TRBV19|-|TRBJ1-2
CASSIRQAYGYTF
TGTGCCAGTAGTATACGTCAAGCCTATGGCTACACCTTC
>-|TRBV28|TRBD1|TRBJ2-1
CASSSPWKGANEQFF
TGTGCCAGCAGTTCCCCTTGGAAGGGGGCCAATGAGCAGTTCTTC
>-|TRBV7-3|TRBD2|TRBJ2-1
CASSIAGVGGEQFF
TGTGCCAGCAGTATAGCGGGAGTTGGGGGTGAGCAGTTCTTC
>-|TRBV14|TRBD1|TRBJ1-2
CASSQGPFTGTGFFFGYTF
TGTGCCAGCAGCCAAGGGCCCTTCACCGGGACAGGGTTTTTCTTTGGCTACACCTTC
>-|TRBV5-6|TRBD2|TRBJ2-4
CASSYWTSGATQYF
TGTGCCAGCAGCTATTGGACTAGCGGGGCTACCCAGTACTTC
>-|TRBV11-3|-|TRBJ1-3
CASNGQPGNTIYF
TGTGCCAGCAACGGGCAACCTGGAAACACCATATATTTT
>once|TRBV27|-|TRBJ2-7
CASSLLDTGSEQYF
TGTGCCAGCAGCTTGCTGGACACGGGTTCCGAGCAGTACTTC